The 11 T cell receptor beta chains presented below share a single source sample, sequenced in a study of cytomegalovirus exposure and HLA in healthy donors. PCR used 60 Vbeta primers and 13 Jbeta primers. Produced via immunoSEQ multiplex PCR; TCRdb's table is partial and in-frame only. The table includes about 190,000 clones, more than 65% detected once. Sample: PBMCs. These receptors came from a woman aged 25-40 years in good health and CMV-seropositive.

The genes are TRBV4-1 and TRBJ2-7, with TRBD2 matching 8 bases. The CDR3 extends over 15 amino acids. Germline V gives CDR1 MGHRA, CDR2 YSYEKL. J lost 2 bases, V lost 1 base, and 4 bases had no gene match. The CDR3 loop is CASSQGEAGAYEQYF. For the CDR3, the DNA is TGCGCCAGCAGCCAAGGTGAAGCGGGAGCCTACGAGCAGTACTTC.

This clone was counted many times. V gene TRBV19 combines with J gene TRBJ2-7, with D perhaps TRBD1 (5 bases). Germline lookup yields CDR1 LNHDA and CDR2 SQIVND (reference sequence). The germline V and J ends were trimmed by 5 bases and 5 bases, with 16 bases remaining between them. This CDR3 has 14 residues. CDR3 in amino acids: CASSPPQAWNEQYF. The CDR3 nucleotides read TGTGCCAGTAGTCCCCCACAGGCTTGGAACGAGCAGTACTTC.

This sequence joins TRBV21-1 and TRBJ2-7; the D call TRBD2 from the table was never checked on the DNA. TRBV21-1 is a pseudogene. CDR3 length: 14 residues. The CDR3 protein is CASSKEEGPGEQYF. The CDR3 coding sequence is TGTGCCAGCAGCAAAGAGGAGGGGCCGGGCGAGCAGTACTTC.

The chain uses TRBV19 and TRBJ2-5; D may be TRBD2 (5 bases). The CDR3 covers 13 residues. V was cut by 5 bases and J by 2 bases, with 9 bases left in between. Per germline, CDR1 LNHDA and CDR2 SQIVND (reference sequence). The CDR3 spells CASSEGRQETQYF. The CDR3 coding sequence is TGTGCCAGTAGTGAGGGCCGACAAGAGACCCAGTACTTC.

The V and J genes are TRBV28 and TRBJ2-7, with TRBD1 matching 8 bases. Germline CDR1 and CDR2: MDHEN and SYDVKM. This CDR3 is 14 amino acids long. The V gene end was trimmed by 4 bases and the J gene end by 3 bases; junction bases not matched to a gene: 5. The CDR3 bases are TGTGCCAGCAGTTCCCCGGGACAGGTCTACGAGCAGTACTTC. Its protein product is CASSSPGQVYEQYF.

A single count supports this clone. J is TRBJ2-3 and V is TRBV7-9; 7 bases are a match to TRBD2. Looked up from germline, CDR1 is SEHNR and CDR2 is FQNEAQ (reference sequence). This CDR3 region has 15 residues. After removal of 1 base from V and 4 bases from J, the junction contained 5 bases not matched to a gene. The CDR3: CASSLGGREADTQYF. CDR3 nucleotide sequence: TGTGCCAGCAGCTTAGGGGGACGGGAGGCAGATACGCAGTATTTT.

The genes are TRBV25-1 and TRBJ2-5; 8 bases fit TRBD1. TRBJ2-7 matches the DNA end more closely, so the J call is doubtful. Germline V gene lookup returns CDR1 MGHDK and CDR2 SYGVNS. The CDR3 runs 13 residues. The CDR3 region is CASGRQGQYEQYF. Written as DNA, the CDR3 is TGTGCCAGCGGTCGACAGGGGCAGTACGAGCAGTACTTC.

V gene TRBV6-5 combines with J gene TRBJ2-1, with 8 positions matching TRBD2. This CDR3 has 15 residues. CDR1 and CDR2 (germline): MNHEY, SVGAGI. With 2 bases clipped from V and 8 bases from J, the junction kept 8 bases outside the gene matches. CDR3 sequence reads: CASSYVAGGTDEQFF. CDR3 sequence (DNA): TGTGCCAGCAGTTACGTGGCGGGGGGAACGGATGAGCAGTTCTTC.

This chain uses TRBV5-1 with TRBJ2-5; 10 positions agree with TRBD1. With V trimmed by 0 bases and J by 11 bases, 7 bases remained unmatched. The CDR3 is 14 residues long. In germline, CDR1 is SGHRS, CDR2 YFSETQ. The CDR3 DNA sequence: TGCGCCAGCAGCTTGGGACAGGGGGCGGAGGAGCAGTACTTC. This encodes CASSLGQGAEEQYF.

This rearrangement joins TRBV11-3 to TRBJ2-2, with 7 bases matching TRBD1. The CDR3 sequence is 14 residues long. Germline CDR1 SGHNT, CDR2 YENEEA. Unmatched junction bases numbered 6, after V lost 4 bases and J lost 7 bases. CDR3 nucleotide sequence: TGTGCCAGCAGCTCGACAGGGTTTAGCGGGGAGCTGTTTTTT. It is translated as CASSSTGFSGELFF.

CDR3 sequence: CASSLGTSGVNEQFF. The CDR3 coding sequence is TGTGCCAGCAGCTTAGGGACTAGCGGGGTCAATGAGCAGTTCTTC. This rearrangement joins TRBV5-4 to TRBJ2-1; TRBD2 matches 13 bases. The J segment lost 6 bases and the V segment lost 2 bases, leaving 2 bases of the junction unmatched. The V gene's germline CDR1 is SGHNT and CDR2 YYREEE (reference sequence). The CDR3 is 15 residues long. The full variable domain, completed using reference TRBV5-4 and TRBJ2-1, is ETGVTQSPTHLIKTRGQQVTLRCSSQSGHNTVSWYQQALGQGPQFIFQYYREEENGRGNFPPRFSGLQFPNYSSELNVNALELDDSALYLCASSLGTSGVNEQFFGPGTRLTVL.